This T cell receptor beta chain was captured by sequencing in a study of blood T cells in healthy people across ages. The sample providers were healthy Caucasian people from Russia, aged roughly 6 to 100. Note on this clonotype: Its antigen is still unknown.

The CDR3 extends over 15 amino acids. Germline V gives CDR1 MGHRA, CDR2 YSYEKL. Trimming took off 6 bases at V and 1 base at J, with 14 bases between the two ends. Findings and caveats of the study: Across the age range, TCR beta diversity per million T cells fell in a roughly linear way.

Combining a sample-barcoded 5' primer with a J-beta primer mix, a second PCR ran for about 6 to 11 cycles. TCRdb recomputed calls from the 5' RACE reads with MiXCR, one row per CDR3 protein. Among around 900,000 distinct CDR3 sequences listed, just over 50% were seen once. This clonotype was obtained from a woman in her sixties in good health. The sample consisted of blood. This chain uses TRBV4-1 with TRBJ2-3, with a possible D match to TRBD2 (6 bases). Here the CDR3 reads CASRATSLGTDTQYF. For the CDR3, the DNA is TGCGCCAGCAGAGCGACTAGTTTGGGCACAGATACGCAGTATTTT.